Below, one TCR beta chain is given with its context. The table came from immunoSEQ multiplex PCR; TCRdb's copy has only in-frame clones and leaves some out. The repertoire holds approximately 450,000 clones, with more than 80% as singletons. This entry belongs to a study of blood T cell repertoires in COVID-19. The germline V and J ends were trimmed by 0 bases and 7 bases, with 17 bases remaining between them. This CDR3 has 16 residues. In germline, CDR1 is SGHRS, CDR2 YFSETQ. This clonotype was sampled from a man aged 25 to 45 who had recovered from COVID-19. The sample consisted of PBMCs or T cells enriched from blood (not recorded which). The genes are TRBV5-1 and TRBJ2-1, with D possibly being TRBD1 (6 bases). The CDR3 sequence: CASSLGAGQTFNEQFF. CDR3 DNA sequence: TGCGCCAGCAGCTTGGGAGCCGGACAGACCTTTAATGAGCAGTTCTTC.